This T cell receptor (beta chain) was sequenced in a study of blood T cell repertoires in COVID-19. The ends lost 6 bases at V and 9 bases at J; junction bases unmatched: 9. Germline V gene data show CDR1 as MNHEY and CDR2 as SVGAGI. CDR3 length equals 15 residues. Worth noting for this clone: Distinct nucleotide sequences in the sample also encode this CDR3.

Only in-frame clones appear in the TCRdb table, and some are missing; sequencing was by immunoSEQ multiplex PCR. Of more than 250,000 clones in the sample, 88% are singletons; the top ten hold about 1.5%. The V gene is TRBV6-5, the J gene TRBJ1-6, with 9 bases lining up with TRBD1. This clonotype originated in a woman aged 25-40 years with COVID-19, enrolled during active disease. Sequencing used peripheral blood. The CDR3 DNA is TGTGCCAGCAGCCTAGGACAGGGGTATCGTTCACCCCTCCACTTT. The encoded protein is CASSLGQGYRSPLHF.